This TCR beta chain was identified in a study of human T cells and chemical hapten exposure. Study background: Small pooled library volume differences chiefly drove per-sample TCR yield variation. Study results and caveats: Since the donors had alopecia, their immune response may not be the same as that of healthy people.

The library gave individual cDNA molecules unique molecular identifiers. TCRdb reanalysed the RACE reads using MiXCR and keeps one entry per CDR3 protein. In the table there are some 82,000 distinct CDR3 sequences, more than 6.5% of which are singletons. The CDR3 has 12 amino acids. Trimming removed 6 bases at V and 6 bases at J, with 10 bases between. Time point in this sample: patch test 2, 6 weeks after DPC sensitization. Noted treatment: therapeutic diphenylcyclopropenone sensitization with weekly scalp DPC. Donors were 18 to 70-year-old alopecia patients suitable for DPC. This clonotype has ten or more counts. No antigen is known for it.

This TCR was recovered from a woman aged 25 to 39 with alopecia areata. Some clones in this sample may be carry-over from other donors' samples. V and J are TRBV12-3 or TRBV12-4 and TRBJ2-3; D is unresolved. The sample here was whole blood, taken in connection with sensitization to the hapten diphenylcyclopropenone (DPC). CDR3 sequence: CASRASMDTQYF. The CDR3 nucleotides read TGTGCCAGCAGGGCGTCCATGGATACGCAGTATTTT.